The 24 T cell receptor beta chains given below trace back to one sample, sequenced in a study of blood T cells in healthy people across ages (dated by TCRdb to between 2014 and 2017). The library was produced with 5' RACE. Sequenced using an Illumina HiSeq 2500. A second PCR of about 7 to 12 cycles was performed with a sample-barcoded 5' primer and a J-beta primer mix. TCRdb passed the public sequencing reads through fastp at Q25 and MiXCR, retaining productive beta sequences. Rows with a matching CDR3 protein are joined into one entry that keeps the most common DNA and genes. The sample table shows some 860,000 distinct CDR3 sequences, and just over 55% are seen once. The ten largest make up about 26% of the sample. Source material: blood. These receptors all come from a man aged 35-49 years in good health.

The CDR3 DNA reads TGTGCCAGCAGCGTAGTTGGGACAGGTGTCGGTGTCGAGCAGTACTTC. The encoded protein is CASSVVGTGVGVEQYF. V is TRBV9 and J is TRBJ2-4, with 8 bases aligning to TRBD1. The DNA end is more similar to TRBJ2-7, so the J call may be wrong. The CDR3 length is 16 residues. Germline lookup yields CDR1 SGDLS and CDR2 YYNGEE.

The chain employs TRBV11-3 and TRBJ2-7; 11 bases are shared with TRBD1. The J call is uncertain, as TRBJ2-5 better fits the DNA end. The CDR3 length is 15 residues. The germline V gene has CDR1 SGHNT and CDR2 YENEEA. The CDR3 region is CASSKGQGAVETQYF. In DNA, the CDR3 is TGTGCCAGCAGCAAAGGACAGGGGGCGGTTGAGACCCAGTACTTC.

The chain employs TRBV28 and TRBJ2-7; possibly TRBD1 for D (6 bases). V was trimmed by 5 bases and J by 3 bases, leaving 14 bases between them. The length of the CDR3 is 14 residues. Germline V gene sequence: CDR1 MDHEN, CDR2 SYDVKM. In nucleotides, the CDR3 is TGTGCCAGCAGTGTTAGCTCAGGGGTCTACGAGCAGTACTTC. Translating it yields CASSVSSGVYEQYF.

This clonotype turned up a few times. The J gene is TRBJ2-5, the V gene TRBV7-9; 9 positions match TRBD1. With 4 bases clipped from V and 5 bases from J, the junction kept 8 bases outside the gene matches. The CDR3 is 15 residues long. In germline, CDR1 is SEHNR, CDR2 FQNEAQ (reference sequence). CDR3: CASSSSNRGRETQYF. The CDR3 DNA reads TGTGCCAGCAGCTCCTCGAACAGGGGGCGTGAGACCCAGTACTTC.

The chain employs TRBV27 and TRBJ2-7; perhaps TRBD1 as D (5 bases). CDR1 and CDR2 from the germline V gene are MNHEY and SMNVEV (reference sequence). V shed 2 bases and J shed 0 bases, with 11 bases lying between them. CDR3 size: 15 residues. The CDR3 spells CASSLGGHRSYEQYF. The CDR3 DNA reads TGTGCCAGCAGTTTAGGCGGACACCGCTCCTACGAGCAGTACTTC.

CDR3 sequence reads: CASSQVATLYNEQFF. The DNA of the CDR3 is TGCGCCAGCAGCCAAGTGGCCACCTTATACAATGAGCAGTTCTTC. J is TRBJ2-1 and V is TRBV4-3, with D unresolved. The germline V and J ends were trimmed by 1 base and 4 bases, with 11 bases remaining between them. CDR1 and CDR2 (germline): LGHNA, YSLEER. The CDR3 has 15 residues.

V and J are TRBV7-9 and TRBJ1-5; possible D gene TRBD1, 5 bases. The germline V gene encodes CDR1 SEHNR and CDR2 FQNEAQ (reference sequence). Trimming pared 4 bases from V and 1 base from J, leaving 14 bases between. The CDR3 covers 16 residues. The CDR3 region is CASSSTEELSNQPQHF. In DNA form, the CDR3 reads TGTGCCAGCAGCTCGACAGAGGAGTTGAGCAATCAGCCCCAGCATTTT.

Comment on this clonotype: It may be a read error: a sequence one base away is much more abundant. The rearrangement links TRBV7-2 to TRBJ2-5; 8 bases agree with TRBD2. V shed 1 base and J 11 bases; nucleotides not matched to a gene: 12. Germline CDR1 and CDR2: SGHTA and FQGNSA. This CDR3 contains 15 residues. The CDR3 nucleotides read TGTGCCAGCAGCTTAGAGGTAGCGGGAAACAATGAGCAGTACTTC. Amino acids: CASSLEVAGNNEQYF.

V is TRBV7-9 and J is TRBJ2-7; a weak D match, TRBD1 (5 bases). There are 15 residues in the CDR3. The germline V and J ends were trimmed by 6 bases and 2 bases, with 17 bases remaining between them. In germline, CDR1 is SEHNR, CDR2 FQNEAQ (reference sequence). The CDR3 sequence is CASSFDRFLTYEQYF. The CDR3 DNA reads TGTGCCAGCAGTTTTGACAGATTCCTAACCTACGAGCAGTACTTC.

This clonotype was picked up a small number of times. The chain links TRBV7-9 to TRBJ2-5; D is uncertain. With 5 bases removed from V and 0 bases from J, the gap between germline ends came to 16 bases. Germline V gene lookup returns CDR1 SEHNR and CDR2 FQNEAQ (reference sequence). This CDR3 region has 16 residues. CDR3 nucleotides: TGTGCCAGCAGCACTCCACGGACGGAATACCAAGAGACCCAGTACTTC. It codes for CASSTPRTEYQETQYF.

The chain links TRBV25-1 to TRBJ2-5; D gene unclear. Per the germline V gene, CDR1 is MGHDK and CDR2 is SYGVNS. Trimming stripped 8 bases from V and 11 bases from J, with 15 bases between. CDR3 length: 11 amino acids. CDR3 sequence reads: CASGAIGEQYF. Here the CDR3 DNA reads TGTGCCAGCGGTGCAATCGGTGAGCAGTACTTC.

V is TRBV28 and J is TRBJ2-7; maybe TRBD1 (5 bases). Germline loops: CDR1 MDHEN, CDR2 SYDVKM. The CDR3 sequence is 12 residues long. Trimming shortened V by 5 bases and J by 10 bases, and 15 bases separated the two germline ends. CDR3 nucleotides: TGTGCCAGCAGTCCACCCCAGGGTGGCCAGTACTTC. Protein sequence: CASSPPQGGQYF.

CDR3 amino acids: CASSQDHQEETQYF. CDR3 sequence (DNA): TGTGCCAGCAGCCAAGATCATCAGGAAGAGACCCAGTACTTC. J is TRBJ2-5 and V is TRBV3-1, with D unclear. The CDR3 loop spans 14 amino acids. The V end lost 0 bases, the J end lost 3 bases, and 8 bases lay between the germline ends. Per germline, CDR1 LGHDT and CDR2 YNNKEL (reference sequence).

The rearrangement links TRBV7-3 to TRBJ2-1, with 10 bases identical to TRBD1. With V trimmed by 5 bases and J by 9 bases, 7 bases remained unmatched. CDR1 is SGHTA and CDR2 is FQGTGA in the germline V gene. CDR3 length: 14 residues. DNA for the CDR3: TGTGCCAGCAGCAAAGGACAGGGGGATTTTGAGCAGTTCTTC. Protein product: CASSKGQGDFEQFF. Full variable domain (remainder filled in from reference TRBV7-3 and TRBJ2-1): GAGVSQTPSNKVTEKGKYVELRCDPISGHTALYWYRQSLGQGPEFLIYFQGTGAADDSGLPNDRFFAVRPEGSVSTLKIQRTERGDSAVYLCASSKGQGDFEQFFGPGTRLTVL.

In this sample, this clonotype turned up a few times. The V call is TRBV7-2, the J call TRBJ2-5; D remains ambiguous. Germline CDR1 and CDR2: SGHTA and FQGNSA. Trimming took off 4 bases at V and 1 base at J, with 7 bases between the two ends. There are 13 residues in the CDR3. Written as DNA, the CDR3 is TGTGCCAGCAGCTCCTCGGTCCAAGAGACCCAGTACTTC. Translating gives CASSSSVQETQYF.

The chain links TRBV12-3 or TRBV12-4 to TRBJ1-6; TRBD1 agrees at 7 bases. The CDR3 sequence is 15 residues long. V was clipped by 4 bases and J by 6 bases; unmatched bases: 6. The CDR3 loop reads CASSSGQATNSPLHF. The CDR3 region has the DNA TGTGCCAGCAGTTCCGGACAGGCAACTAATTCACCCCTCCACTTT.

This chain joins TRBV7-9 and TRBJ1-1; D call uncertain. CDR1 and CDR2 from the germline V gene are SEHNR and FQNEAQ (reference sequence). V was pared by 3 bases and J by 0 bases, with 14 bases between. This CDR3 region has 16 residues. CDR3 nucleotide sequence: TGTGCCAGCAGCTTTGAACGAGGGAGTGTGAACACTGAAGCTTTCTTT. It codes for CASSFERGSVNTEAFF.

This clonotype was counted only a few times. The J gene is TRBJ2-7, the V gene TRBV20-1; weak D call: TRBD1 (6 bases). CDR3 length equals 13 residues. V was pared by 1 base and J by 3 bases, with 10 bases between. Germline values: CDR1 DFQATT, CDR2 SNEGSKA (reference sequence). CDR3 coding DNA: TGCAGTGCTAGAGTGGACAGACTCTACGAGCAGTACTTC. Translation: CSARVDRLYEQYF.

This clonotype was counted only a few times. The chain joins TRBV21-1 to TRBJ2-1; the table's D call, TRBD1, was not checked against the DNA. TRBV21-1 is described as a pseudogene. The CDR3 extends over 15 amino acids. The CDR3 reads CASSDLWAHYNEQFF. The CDR3 region has the DNA TGTGCCAGCAGCGACCTTTGGGCGCACTACAATGAGCAGTTCTTC.

The V call is TRBV5-1, the J call TRBJ2-4, with D possibly matching TRBD2 (6 bases). The germline gives CDR1 SGHRS, CDR2 YFSETQ. V dropped 6 bases and J dropped 13 bases, with 14 bases sitting between them. The length of the CDR3 is 11 residues. As DNA, the CDR3 is TGCGCCAGCACGGAGGGCCCGCAGCAGTACTTC. Its protein is CASTEGPQQYF.

The chain recombines TRBV27 with TRBJ2-6; D ambiguous. V was pared by 7 bases and J by 0 bases, with 7 bases between. The CDR3 runs to 14 residues. Germline loops: CDR1 MNHEY, CDR2 SMNVEV (reference sequence). The CDR3 DNA reads as TGTGCCAGCAAATGGGTCTCTGGGGCCAACGTCCTGACTTTC. Protein product: CASKWVSGANVLTF.

This clonotype has just a few counts. This chain joins TRBV29-1 and TRBJ1-2; D not certain. Per germline, CDR1 SQVTM and CDR2 ANQGSEA. The ends were cut back, 3 bases at V and 7 bases at J, with 9 bases in the middle. The CDR3 loop spans 11 amino acids. The CDR3: CSVEPEGGYTF. The DNA for the CDR3 is TGCAGCGTTGAGCCCGAAGGTGGCTACACCTTC.

The chain links TRBV20-1 to TRBJ1-4; unclear D gene. Germline CDR1 and CDR2: DFQATT and SNEGSKA (reference sequence). V gave up 3 bases and J gave up 6 bases, with 8 bases separating them. The CDR3 covers 12 residues. The CDR3 loop is CSARGSHEKLFF. The DNA for the CDR3 is TGCAGTGCTAGGGGGAGCCATGAAAAACTGTTTTTT.

The J gene is TRBJ2-1, the V gene TRBV29-1; maybe TRBD2 (5 bases). Trimming left V 0 bases short and J 7 bases short, with 16 bases between. The CDR3 runs to 15 residues. The germline V gene encodes CDR1 SQVTM and CDR2 ANQGSEA. CDR3 sequence: CSVEERGLNWNEQFF. The CDR3 nucleotides read TGCAGCGTTGAAGAAAGAGGGCTCAACTGGAATGAGCAGTTCTTC.